This T cell receptor (beta chain) came from a study of cytomegalovirus exposure and HLA in healthy donors. As for the study in general: For the approximately 390 genotyped donors, approximately 82% fell within the Caucasian-associated ancestry cluster.

A multiplex PCR was run with 60 Vbeta primers and 13 Jbeta primers. Measured with immunoSEQ multiplex PCR; TCRdb has only the in-frame clones, and not every one. The sample lists 200,000 to 250,000 clones, under 70% occurring once. The CDR3 totals 14 residues. Germline loops: CDR1 KGHSH, CDR2 LQKENI. The V gene lost 6 bases and the J gene lost 8 bases, with 16 bases spanning the gap. Study-level results: Later analysis reportedly placed an Asian-associated ancestry cluster below the approximately 730-donor mean in N-insertions.

With respect to this clone: Its target is not known.

Sequencing input: PBMCs. The chain joins TRBV18 to TRBJ1-4; weak D call: TRBD1 (6 bases). The sequence derives from a man between 35 and 55 years old in good health and CMV-seropositive. The CDR3: CASSPLGAREKLFF. The CDR3 coding sequence is TGTGCCAGCTCCCCCCTGGGGGCTAGGGAAAAACTGTTTTTT. Drawing the rest from reference TRBV18 and TRBJ1-4, the complete variable domain is NAGVMQNPRHLVRRRGQEARLRCSPMKGHSHVYWYRQLPEEGLKFMVYLQKENIIDESGMPKERFSAEFPKEGPSILRIQQVVRGDSAAYFCASSPLGAREKLFFGSGTQLSVL.